Presented here are 23 T cell receptor beta chains from one specimen sequenced in a study of T cell repertoires and Cas9 in healthy adults (dated by TCRdb to the late 2010s). Receptor amplification or capture employed the immunoSEQ multiplex PCR assay. The immuneACCESS repertoire file appears here via TCRdb, limited to in-frame rearrangements. These files lack a portion of the clones; in checked studies, under half of the deficit traces to unresolved V genes, and the cause of the others is not known. The sample yields about 20,000 clones; about 90% were counted once. In total, the top ten clones hold 1.5% to 1.8% of the sample. Sequencing was done on a sample of CD4+ effector T cells (CD127+, CD25-, CD137-, CD154-) from PBMCs; culture status not recorded. These receptors were collected from a human donor in good health.

The chain combines TRBV2 with TRBJ2-2; D ambiguous. Looked up from germline, CDR1 is SNHLY and CDR2 is FYNNEI. This CDR3 has 15 amino acids. Trimming removed 6 bases at V and 2 bases at J, with 13 bases between. CDR3 DNA: TGTGCCAGCAGCAGCAAGGGCCGTAACACCGGGGAGCTGTTTTTT. Its translation is CASSSKGRNTGELFF.

The chain has TRBV28 and TRBJ2-7; 7 positions match TRBD1. There are 15 residues in the CDR3. V was clipped by 6 bases and J by 0 bases; unmatched bases: 8. CDR1 MDHEN and CDR2 SYDVKM come from the germline V gene. CDR3 in DNA: TGTGCCAGCAGCTACAGGGGTCTCAACTCCTACGAGCAGTACTTC. Translation: CASSYRGLNSYEQYF.

Notes on this clone: Other DNA sequences in the sample encode the same CDR3. The genes are TRBV5-1 and TRBJ2-7; 8 nucleotides agree with TRBD1. V lost 3 bases and J lost 3; bases outside the gene matches: 8. Germline lookup yields CDR1 SGHRS and CDR2 YFSETQ. The CDR3 totals 15 residues. The CDR3, as DNA: TGCGCCAGCAGCTCCCCCGGGACAGGTATCTACGAGCAGTACTTC. Its translation: CASSSPGTGIYEQYF.

This clone has only one observation. This chain links TRBV9 with TRBJ1-5; 7 bases agree with TRBD1. The germline V gene has CDR1 SGDLS and CDR2 YYNGEE. Trimming cost V 0 bases and J 4 bases; bases outside gene matches: 7. The CDR3 is made up of 16 amino acids. The CDR3 loop is CASSVGGQYANQPQHF. The CDR3 coding sequence is TGTGCCAGCAGCGTAGGGGGACAGTATGCTAATCAGCCCCAGCATTTT. The full variable domain, completed using reference TRBV9 and TRBJ1-5, is DSGVTQTPKHLITATGQRVTLRCSPRSGDLSVYWYQQSLDQGLQFLIQYYNGEERAKGNILERFSAQQFPDLHSELNLSSLELGDSALYFCASSVGGQYANQPQHFGDGTRLSIL.

V and J are TRBV5-1 and TRBJ2-6; no clear D gene. The CDR3 length is 17 residues. V lost 3 bases to trimming and J lost 0 bases, with 13 bases between them. The germline gives CDR1 SGHRS, CDR2 YFSETQ. CDR3 in amino acids: CASSSDITISGANVLTF. The CDR3 DNA is TGCGCCAGCAGCTCCGACATAACCATCTCTGGGGCCAACGTCCTGACTTTC.

This clone has only a few counts. This rearrangement joins TRBV7-9 to TRBJ1-3, with D tentatively TRBD1 (5 bases). The CDR3 runs 12 residues. Germline loops: CDR1 SEHNR, CDR2 FQNEAQ (reference sequence). Trimming stripped 2 bases from V and 11 bases from J, with 10 bases between. Here the CDR3 reads CASSLIGDAIYF. In nucleotides, the CDR3 is TGTGCCAGCAGCTTAATCGGGGACGCCATATATTTT.

V gene TRBV7-2 combines with J gene TRBJ2-7, with 7 bases aligning to TRBD1. CDR1 SGHTA and CDR2 FQGNSA come from the germline V gene. This CDR3 has 15 amino acids. Trimming at V came to 4 bases and at J to 3 bases, leaving 9 bases not matched to a gene. CDR3: CASSSDRDRYYEQYF. DNA for the CDR3: TGTGCCAGCAGCTCCGACCGGGACAGATACTACGAGCAGTACTTC.

The rearrangement joins TRBV2 to TRBJ2-6; D gene ambiguous. CDR3 size: 12 residues. The ends were cut back, 6 bases at V and 2 bases at J, with 2 bases in the middle. Per germline, CDR1 SNHLY and CDR2 FYNNEI. DNA for the CDR3: TGTGCCAGCAGGCCTGGGGCCAACGTCCTGACTTTC. Residues: CASRPGANVLTF.

The rearrangement links TRBV28 to TRBJ2-7; D unclear. In germline, CDR1 is MDHEN, CDR2 SYDVKM. CDR3 size: 15 residues. The V and J ends lost 3 bases and 1 base respectively, with 13 bases between them. The CDR3 is CASSFGSAASYEQYF. The CDR3 nucleotides are TGTGCCAGCAGTTTTGGTTCGGCGGCGTCCTACGAGCAGTACTTC.

The chain uses TRBV28 and TRBJ1-5; D possibly corresponds to TRBD1 (6 bases). This CDR3 comprises 14 residues. Looked up from germline, CDR1 is MDHEN and CDR2 is SYDVKM. Trimming shortened V by 2 bases and J by 6 bases, and 11 bases separated the two germline ends. CDR3 in DNA: TGTGCCAGCAGTTTAGCGGGGGCAAGTCAGCCCCAGCATTTT. Amino acid sequence: CASSLAGASQPQHF.

The rearrangement uses TRBV5-1 and TRBJ1-1; 9 nucleotides match TRBD1. V shed 0 bases, J shed 3 bases, and the junction held 6 bases outside the gene matches. The CDR3 contains 16 residues. CDR1 and CDR2 from the germline V gene are SGHRS and YFSETQ. The CDR3 DNA sequence: TGCGCCAGCAGCTTGGAAGGGACAGGGAGGTACACTGAAGCTTTCTTT. Its translation: CASSLEGTGRYTEAFF.

The gene calls are TRBV27 and TRBJ1-2, with 10 nucleotides matching TRBD1. J was trimmed by 6 bases and V by 2 bases; bases with no gene match: 6. The CDR3 sequence is 15 residues long. Germline CDR1 is MNHEY and CDR2 is SMNVEV (reference sequence). The CDR3 DNA sequence: TGTGCCAGCAGTTTACTAGCTGGACAGGGGGATGGCTACACCTTC. It yields the protein CASSLLAGQGDGYTF.

The CDR3 DNA is TGTGCCAGCAGTGTGGGACTAGCGGCCACAGATACGCAGTATTTT. Translation: CASSVGLAATDTQYF. The chain employs TRBV6-1 and TRBJ2-3, with 11 nucleotides matching TRBD2. With V trimmed by 4 bases and J by 2 bases, 2 bases remained unmatched. Germline CDR1 reads MNHNS; CDR2 reads SASEGT. The CDR3 extends over 15 amino acids.

The chain employs TRBV29-1 and TRBJ1-1; D unclear. Germline assignment: CDR1 SQVTM and CDR2 ANQGSEA. The CDR3 consists of 13 residues. The V and J ends lost 5 bases and 0 bases respectively, with 10 bases between them. The CDR3 region is CSVNGLLNTEAFF. As DNA, the CDR3 is TGCAGCGTTAATGGACTTTTGAACACTGAAGCTTTCTTT.

This clone came up once. V gene TRBV6-1 combines with J gene TRBJ2-5; D remains ambiguous. This CDR3 spans 14 amino acids. V gave up 6 bases and J gave up 6 bases, with 17 bases separating them. CDR1 is MNHNS, CDR2 SASEGT, per germline. CDR3 DNA sequence: TGTGCCAGCAGGGTTACGCCGCACGGAAAGACCCAGTACTTC. Encoded protein: CASRVTPHGKTQYF.

This clone was counted once. V gene TRBV6-5 combines with J gene TRBJ2-3; unclear D gene. Germline assignment: CDR1 MNHEY and CDR2 SVGAGI. The CDR3 sequence is 13 residues long. V was trimmed by 8 bases and J by 0 bases, leaving 9 bases between them. This chain's CDR3 is CASGGMSTDTQYF. CDR3 bases: TGTGCCAGCGGTGGAATGAGCACAGATACGCAGTATTTT.

The CDR3 here is CASSRQGPGELFF. The CDR3 coding sequence is TGTGCCAGTAGTAGACAGGGCCCCGGGGAGCTGTTTTTT. The genes are TRBV19 and TRBJ2-2, with TRBD1 identical over 7 bases. Germline V lookup: CDR1 LNHDA, CDR2 SQIVND (reference sequence). V was clipped by 4 bases and J by 6 bases; unmatched bases: 2. The CDR3 length is 13 residues.

Turning to this clone: One end of the junction varies from germline; a read error may be responsible. The CDR3 spells CASSFPAGTGTTYGQYF. The CDR3, as DNA: TGTGCCAGCAGCTTCCCGGCCGGGACAGGGACGACCTACGGGCAGTACTTC. The chain carries TRBV5-6 and TRBJ2-7; TRBD1 aligns across 9 bases. The CDR3 has 17 amino acids. Per the germline V gene, CDR1 is SGHDT and CDR2 is YYEEEE.

Regarding this clone: The sample has other DNA sequences that encode this CDR3 too. The chain couples TRBV6-6 to TRBJ1-1; D is unclear. The CDR3 length is 12 residues. V lost 3 bases and J 1 base, leaving 3 bases between the germline ends. Germline lookup yields CDR1 MNHNY and CDR2 SVGAGI (reference sequence). The CDR3 DNA reads as TGTGCCAGCAGTTATAGGAACACTGAAGCTTTCTTT. Residues: CASSYRNTEAFF.

This clone appeared a single time. J is TRBJ2-2 and V is TRBV5-5; D unresolved. Trimming removed 1 base from V and 4 bases from J, with 8 bases in between. Germline loops: CDR1 SGHKS, CDR2 YYEKEE (reference sequence). The CDR3 sequence is 14 residues long. The CDR3 sequence is CASSLTPFTGELFF. The DNA of the CDR3 is TGTGCCAGCAGCTTGACACCGTTCACCGGGGAGCTGTTTTTT. Complete variable domain (other parts from reference TRBV5-5 and TRBJ2-2): DAGVTQSPTHLIKTRGQQVTLRCSPISGHKSVSWYQQVLGQGPQFIFQYYEKEERGRGNFPDRFSARQFPNYSSELNVNALLLGDSALYLCASSLTPFTGELFFGEGSRLTVL.

V is TRBV5-4 and J is TRBJ2-3; 8 bases fit TRBD2. J gave up 2 bases and V 1 base, and 6 bases lay outside the gene matches. Germline V gene data show CDR1 as SGHNT and CDR2 as YYREEE (reference sequence). The CDR3 is made up of 16 amino acids. The CDR3 reads CASSLWAGGLTDTQYF. CDR3 coding DNA: TGTGCCAGCAGCTTGTGGGCGGGGGGCCTCACAGATACGCAGTATTTT.

This chain links TRBV28 with TRBJ2-3, with 7 bases lining up with TRBD2. The junction had 5 bases not matched to a gene; V was cut back by 5 bases and J by 0 bases. CDR3 length equals 15 residues. From germline, CDR1 is MDHEN and CDR2 SYDVKM. In nucleotides, the CDR3 is TGTGCCAGCAGTCGCGGGAGCCTGAGCACAGATACGCAGTATTTT. This sequence encodes CASSRGSLSTDTQYF.

The CDR3 coding sequence is TGCGCCAGCAGCCCTATGGGACAGGGCTACGAGCAGTACTTC. Translated: CASSPMGQGYEQYF. The chain carries TRBV5-1 and TRBJ2-7; 9 nucleotides line up with TRBD1. With 4 bases clipped from V and 3 bases from J, the junction kept 5 bases outside the gene matches. CDR1 is SGHRS, CDR2 YFSETQ, per germline. CDR3 size: 14 residues.